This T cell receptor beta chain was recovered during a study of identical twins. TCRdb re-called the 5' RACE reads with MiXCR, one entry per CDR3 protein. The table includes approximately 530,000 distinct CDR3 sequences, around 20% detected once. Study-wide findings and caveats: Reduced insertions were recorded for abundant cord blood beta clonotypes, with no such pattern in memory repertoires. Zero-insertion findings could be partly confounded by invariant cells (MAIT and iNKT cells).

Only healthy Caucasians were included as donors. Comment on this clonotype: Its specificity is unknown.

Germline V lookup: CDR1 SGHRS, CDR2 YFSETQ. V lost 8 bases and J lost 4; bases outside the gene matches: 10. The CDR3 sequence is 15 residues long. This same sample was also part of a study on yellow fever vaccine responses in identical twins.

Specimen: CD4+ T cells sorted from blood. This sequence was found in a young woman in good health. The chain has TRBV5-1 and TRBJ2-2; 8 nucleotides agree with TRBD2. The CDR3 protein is CASASGGTSTGELFF. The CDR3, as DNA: TGCGCCAGTGCGTCGGGGGGGACGAGCACCGGGGAGCTGTTTTTT.